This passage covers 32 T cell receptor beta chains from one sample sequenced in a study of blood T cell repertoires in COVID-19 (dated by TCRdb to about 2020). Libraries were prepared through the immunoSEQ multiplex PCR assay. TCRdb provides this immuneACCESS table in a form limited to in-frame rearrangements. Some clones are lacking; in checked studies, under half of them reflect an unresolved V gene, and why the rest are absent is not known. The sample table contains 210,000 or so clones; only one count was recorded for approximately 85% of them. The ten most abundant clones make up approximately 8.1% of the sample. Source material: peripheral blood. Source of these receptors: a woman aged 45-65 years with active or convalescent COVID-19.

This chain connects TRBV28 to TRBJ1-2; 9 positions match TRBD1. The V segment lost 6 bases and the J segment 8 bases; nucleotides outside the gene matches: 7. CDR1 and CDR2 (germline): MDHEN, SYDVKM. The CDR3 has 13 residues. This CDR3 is CASRLQGAGGYTF. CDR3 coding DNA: TGTGCCAGCAGATTACAGGGGGCAGGGGGCTACACCTTC.

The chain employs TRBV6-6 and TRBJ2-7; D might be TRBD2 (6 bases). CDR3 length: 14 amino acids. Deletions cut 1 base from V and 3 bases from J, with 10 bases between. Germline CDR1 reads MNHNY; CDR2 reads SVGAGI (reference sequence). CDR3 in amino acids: CASSYLGLNYEQYF. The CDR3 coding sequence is TGTGCCAGCAGTTACTTGGGACTCAACTACGAGCAGTACTTC.

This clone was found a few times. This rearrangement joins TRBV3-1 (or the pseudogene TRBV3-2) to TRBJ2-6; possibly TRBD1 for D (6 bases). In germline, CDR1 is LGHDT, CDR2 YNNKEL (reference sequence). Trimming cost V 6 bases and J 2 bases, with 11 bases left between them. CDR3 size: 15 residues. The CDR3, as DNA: TGTGCCAGCAGAAACAGGGTTGCTGGGGCCAACGTCCTGACTTTC. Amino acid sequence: CASRNRVAGANVLTF.

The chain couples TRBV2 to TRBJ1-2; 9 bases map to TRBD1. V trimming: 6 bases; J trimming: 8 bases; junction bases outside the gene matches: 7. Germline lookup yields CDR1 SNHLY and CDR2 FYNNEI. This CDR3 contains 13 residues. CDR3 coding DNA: TGTGCCAGCAGGGAGGACAGGGGAGGCGGCTACACCTTC. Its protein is CASREDRGGGYTF.

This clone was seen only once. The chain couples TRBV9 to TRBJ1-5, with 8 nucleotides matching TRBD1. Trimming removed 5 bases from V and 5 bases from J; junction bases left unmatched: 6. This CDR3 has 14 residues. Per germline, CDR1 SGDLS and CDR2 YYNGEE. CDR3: CASSSTGVYQPQHF. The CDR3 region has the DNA TGTGCCAGCAGTTCGACAGGGGTCTATCAGCCCCAGCATTTT.

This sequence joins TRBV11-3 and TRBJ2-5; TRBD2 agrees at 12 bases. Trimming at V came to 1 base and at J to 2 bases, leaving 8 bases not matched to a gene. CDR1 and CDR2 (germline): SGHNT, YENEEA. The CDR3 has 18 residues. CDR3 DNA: TGTGCCAGCAGCTTAGGGCTAGCGGGAGGGCCGGCTCAAGAGACCCAGTACTTC. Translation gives CASSLGLAGGPAQETQYF.

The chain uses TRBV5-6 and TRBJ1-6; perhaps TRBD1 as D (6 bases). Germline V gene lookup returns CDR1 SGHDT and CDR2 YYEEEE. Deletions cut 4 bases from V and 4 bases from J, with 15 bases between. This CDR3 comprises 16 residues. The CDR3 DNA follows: TGTGCCAGCAGCCCGTGGGGGGGCAGATATAATTCACCCCTCCACTTT. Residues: CASSPWGGRYNSPLHF.

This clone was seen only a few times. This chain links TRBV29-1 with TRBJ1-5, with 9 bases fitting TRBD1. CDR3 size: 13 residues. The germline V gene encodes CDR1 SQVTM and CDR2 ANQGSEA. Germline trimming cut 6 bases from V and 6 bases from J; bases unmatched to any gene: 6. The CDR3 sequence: CSVEQGAGQPQHF. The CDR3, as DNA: TGCAGCGTAGAACAGGGGGCTGGTCAGCCCCAGCATTTT.

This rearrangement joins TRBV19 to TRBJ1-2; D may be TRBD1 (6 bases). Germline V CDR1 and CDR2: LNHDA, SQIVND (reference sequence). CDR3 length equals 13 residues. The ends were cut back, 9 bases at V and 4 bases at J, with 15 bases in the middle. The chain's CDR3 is CASRPDRSYGYTF. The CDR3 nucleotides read TGTGCCAGCAGGCCGGACAGAAGCTATGGCTACACCTTC. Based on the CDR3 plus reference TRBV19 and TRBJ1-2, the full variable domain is DGGITQSPKYLFRKEGQNVTLSCEQNLNHDAMYWYRQDPGQGLRLIYYSQIVNDFQKGDIAEGYSVSREKKESFPLTVTSAQKNPTAFYLCASRPDRSYGYTFGSGTRLTVV.

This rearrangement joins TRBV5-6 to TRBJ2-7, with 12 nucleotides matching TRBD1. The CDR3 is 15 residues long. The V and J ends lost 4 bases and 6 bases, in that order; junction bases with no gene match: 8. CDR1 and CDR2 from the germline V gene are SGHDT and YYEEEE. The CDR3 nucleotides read TGTGCCAGCAGCGAACCGGGACAGGGGGCCTTCGAGCAGTACGTC. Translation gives CASSEPGQGAFEQYV.

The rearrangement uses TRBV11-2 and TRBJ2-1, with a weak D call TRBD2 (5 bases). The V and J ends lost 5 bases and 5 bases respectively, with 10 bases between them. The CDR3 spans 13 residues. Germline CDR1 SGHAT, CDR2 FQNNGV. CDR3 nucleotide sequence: TGTGCCAGCAGCATCAGGCGGGACAATGAGCAGTTCTTC. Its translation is CASSIRRDNEQFF.

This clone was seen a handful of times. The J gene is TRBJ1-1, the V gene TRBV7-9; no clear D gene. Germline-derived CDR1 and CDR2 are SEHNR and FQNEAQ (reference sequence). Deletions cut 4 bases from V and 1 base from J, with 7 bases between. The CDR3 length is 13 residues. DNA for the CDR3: TGTGCCAGCAGCTATGACAAGAACACTGAAGCTTTCTTT. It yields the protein CASSYDKNTEAFF. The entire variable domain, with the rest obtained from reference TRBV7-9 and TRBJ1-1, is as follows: DTGVSQNPRHKITKRGQNVTFRCDPISEHNRLYWYRQTLGQGPEFLTYFQNEAQLEKSRLLSDRFSAERPKGSFSTLEIQRTEQGDSAMYLCASSYDKNTEAFFGQGTRLTVV.

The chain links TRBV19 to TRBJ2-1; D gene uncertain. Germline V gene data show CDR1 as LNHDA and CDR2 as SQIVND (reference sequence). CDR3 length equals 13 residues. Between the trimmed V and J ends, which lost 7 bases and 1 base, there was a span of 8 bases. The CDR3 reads CASKRVSYNEQFF. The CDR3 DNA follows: TGTGCCAGTAAACGGGTTTCCTACAATGAGCAGTTCTTC.

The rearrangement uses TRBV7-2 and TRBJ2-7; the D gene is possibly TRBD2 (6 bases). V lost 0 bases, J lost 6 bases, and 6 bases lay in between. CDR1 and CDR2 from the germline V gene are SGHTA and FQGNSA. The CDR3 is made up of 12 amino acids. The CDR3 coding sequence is TGTGCCAGCAGCTTAGCGGGGGGCGAGCAGTACTTC. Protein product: CASSLAGGEQYF.

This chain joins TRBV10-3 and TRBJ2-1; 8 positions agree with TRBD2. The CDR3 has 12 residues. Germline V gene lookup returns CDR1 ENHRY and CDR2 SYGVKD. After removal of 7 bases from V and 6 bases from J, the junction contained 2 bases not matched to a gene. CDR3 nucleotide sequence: TGTGCCATCAAGCGGGAGTTCAATGAGCAGTTCTTC. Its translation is CAIKREFNEQFF.

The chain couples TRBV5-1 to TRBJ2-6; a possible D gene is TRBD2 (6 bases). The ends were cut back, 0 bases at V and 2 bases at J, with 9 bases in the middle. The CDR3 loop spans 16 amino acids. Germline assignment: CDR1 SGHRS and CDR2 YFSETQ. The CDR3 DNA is TGCGCCAGCAGCTTGGACGGGAGCCCTGGGGCCAACGTCCTGACTTTC. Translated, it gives CASSLDGSPGANVLTF.

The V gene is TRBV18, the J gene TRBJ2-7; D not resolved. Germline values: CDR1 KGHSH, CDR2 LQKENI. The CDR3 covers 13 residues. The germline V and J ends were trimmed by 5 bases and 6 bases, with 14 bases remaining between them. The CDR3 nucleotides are TGTGCCAGCTCATCCCTGCCCGGGTCCGAGCAGTACTTC. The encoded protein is CASSSLPGSEQYF.

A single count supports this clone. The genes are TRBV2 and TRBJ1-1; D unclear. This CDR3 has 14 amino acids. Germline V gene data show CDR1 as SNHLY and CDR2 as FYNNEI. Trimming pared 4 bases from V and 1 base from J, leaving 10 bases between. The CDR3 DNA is TGTGCCAGCAGTGTTGACACCACGAACACTGAAGCTTTCTTT. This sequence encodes CASSVDTTNTEAFF.

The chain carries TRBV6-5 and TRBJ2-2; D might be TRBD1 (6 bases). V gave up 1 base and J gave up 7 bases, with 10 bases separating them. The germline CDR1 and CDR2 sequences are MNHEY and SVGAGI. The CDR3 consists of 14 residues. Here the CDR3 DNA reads TGTGCCAGCAGTTACTTACAGGGAAGCGGGGAGCTGTTTTTT. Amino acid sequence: CASSYLQGSGELFF.

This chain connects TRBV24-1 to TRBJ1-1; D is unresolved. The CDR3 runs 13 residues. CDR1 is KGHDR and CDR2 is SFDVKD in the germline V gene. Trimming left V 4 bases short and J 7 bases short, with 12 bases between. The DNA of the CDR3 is TGTGCCACCAGTGACGACAAGGTACTTGAAGCTTTCTTT. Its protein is CATSDDKVLEAFF.

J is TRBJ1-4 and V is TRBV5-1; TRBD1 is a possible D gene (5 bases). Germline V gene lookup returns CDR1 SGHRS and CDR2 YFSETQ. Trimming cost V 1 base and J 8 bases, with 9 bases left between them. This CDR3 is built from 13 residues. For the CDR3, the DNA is TGCGCCAGCAGCTTGCAGGGTAACGAAAAACTGTTTTTT. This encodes CASSLQGNEKLFF. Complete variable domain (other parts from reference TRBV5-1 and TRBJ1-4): KAGVTQTPRYLIKTRGQQVTLSCSPISGHRSVSWYQQTPGQGLQFLFEYFSETQRNKGNFPGRFSGRQFSNSRSEMNVSTLELGDSALYLCASSLQGNEKLFFGSGTQLSVL.

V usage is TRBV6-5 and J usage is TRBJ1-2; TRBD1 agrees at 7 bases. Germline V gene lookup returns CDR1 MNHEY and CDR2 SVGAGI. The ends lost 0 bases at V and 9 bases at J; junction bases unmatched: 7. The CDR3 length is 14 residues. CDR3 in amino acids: CASSYSEGAGSYTF. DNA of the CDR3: TGTGCCAGCAGTTACTCAGAGGGGGCCGGTAGCTACACCTTC.

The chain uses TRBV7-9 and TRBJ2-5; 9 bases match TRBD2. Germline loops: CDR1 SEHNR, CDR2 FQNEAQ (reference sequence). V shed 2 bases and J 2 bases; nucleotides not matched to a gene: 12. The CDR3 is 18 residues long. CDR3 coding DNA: TGTGCCAGCAGCTTACAATCTCTAGCGGGGTGGGGACAAGAGACCCAGTACTTC. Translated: CASSLQSLAGWGQETQYF.

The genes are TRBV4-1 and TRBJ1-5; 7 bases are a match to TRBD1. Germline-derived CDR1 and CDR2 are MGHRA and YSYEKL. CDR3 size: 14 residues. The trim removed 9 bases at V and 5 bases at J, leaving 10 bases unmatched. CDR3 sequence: CASKGRTGDQPQHF. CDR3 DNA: TGCGCCAGTAAGGGCCGGACAGGAGATCAGCCCCAGCATTTT.

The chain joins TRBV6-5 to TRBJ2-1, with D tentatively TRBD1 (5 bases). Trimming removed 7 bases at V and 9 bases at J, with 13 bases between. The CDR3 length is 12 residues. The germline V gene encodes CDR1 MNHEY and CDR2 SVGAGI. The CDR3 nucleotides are TGTGCCAGCAACAACAGGTTCGGTGAGCAGTTCTTC. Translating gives CASNNRFGEQFF.

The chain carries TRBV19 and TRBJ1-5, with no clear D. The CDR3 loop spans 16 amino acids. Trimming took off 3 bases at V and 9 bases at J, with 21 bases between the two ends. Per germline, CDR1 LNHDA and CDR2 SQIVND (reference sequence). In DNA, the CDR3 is TGTGCCAGTAGTATCTTAGGTCCACAAGGATCGGGGCCCCAGCATTTT. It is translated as CASSILGPQGSGPQHF.

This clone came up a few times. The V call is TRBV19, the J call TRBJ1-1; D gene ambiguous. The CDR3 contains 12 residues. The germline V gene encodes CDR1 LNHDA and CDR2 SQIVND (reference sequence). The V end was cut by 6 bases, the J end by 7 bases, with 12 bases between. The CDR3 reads CASRLGSVEAFF. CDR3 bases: TGTGCCAGTAGACTGGGGAGCGTTGAAGCTTTCTTT.

This CDR3 reads CASSVGTGGEKLFF. CDR3 in DNA: TGTGCCAGCAGCGTGGGGACAGGGGGTGAAAAACTGTTTTTT. The chain couples TRBV9 to TRBJ1-4; 11 bases match TRBD1. The CDR3 is made up of 14 amino acids. In germline, CDR1 is SGDLS, CDR2 YYNGEE. J gave up 7 bases and V 2 bases, and 1 base lay outside the gene matches.

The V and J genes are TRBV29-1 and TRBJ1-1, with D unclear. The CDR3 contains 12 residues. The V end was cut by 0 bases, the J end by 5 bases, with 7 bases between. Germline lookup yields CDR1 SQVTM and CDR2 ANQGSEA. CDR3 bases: TGCAGCGTTGAAGACCTGACAACTGAAGCTTTCTTT. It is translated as CSVEDLTTEAFF.

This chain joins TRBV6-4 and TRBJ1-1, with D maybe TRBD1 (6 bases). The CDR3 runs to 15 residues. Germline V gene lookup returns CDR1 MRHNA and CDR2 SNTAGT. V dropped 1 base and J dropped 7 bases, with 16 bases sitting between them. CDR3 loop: CASSDLPGARIEAFF. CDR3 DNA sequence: TGTGCCAGCAGTGACTTGCCAGGGGCTCGTATTGAAGCTTTCTTT.

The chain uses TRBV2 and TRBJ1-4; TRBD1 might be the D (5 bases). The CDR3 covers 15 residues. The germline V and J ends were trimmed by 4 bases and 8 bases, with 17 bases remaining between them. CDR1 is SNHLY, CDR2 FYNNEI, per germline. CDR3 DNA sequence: TGTGCCAGCAGTGGCGGGACGGTTACAAAGGAAAAACTGTTTTTT. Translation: CASSGGTVTKEKLFF.

The CDR3 nucleotides are TGTGCCAGCAGCTTAGATTGGGCAGGGGGCATAAACAATGAGCAGTTCTTC. This gives the protein CASSLDWAGGINNEQFF. The V gene is TRBV11-2, the J gene TRBJ2-1, with TRBD1 matching 8 bases. The length of the CDR3 is 17 residues. CDR1 and CDR2 (germline): SGHAT, FQNNGV. With V trimmed by 0 bases and J by 5 bases, 9 bases remained unmatched.